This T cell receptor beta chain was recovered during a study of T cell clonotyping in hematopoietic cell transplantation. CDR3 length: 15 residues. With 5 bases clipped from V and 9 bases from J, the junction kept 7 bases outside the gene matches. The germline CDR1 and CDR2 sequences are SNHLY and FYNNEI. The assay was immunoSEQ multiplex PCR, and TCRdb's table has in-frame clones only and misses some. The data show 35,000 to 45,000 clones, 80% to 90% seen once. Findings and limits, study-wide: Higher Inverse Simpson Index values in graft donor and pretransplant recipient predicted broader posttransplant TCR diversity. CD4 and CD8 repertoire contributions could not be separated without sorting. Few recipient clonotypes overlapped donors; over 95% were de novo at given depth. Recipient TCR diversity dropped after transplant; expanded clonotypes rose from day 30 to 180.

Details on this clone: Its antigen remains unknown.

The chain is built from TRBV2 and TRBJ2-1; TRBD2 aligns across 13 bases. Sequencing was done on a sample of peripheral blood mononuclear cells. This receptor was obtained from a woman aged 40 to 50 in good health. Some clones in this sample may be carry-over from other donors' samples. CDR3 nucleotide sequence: TGTGCCAGCAGTTCCGGGACTAGCGGGATCGGTGAGCAGTTCTTC. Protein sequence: CASSSGTSGIGEQFF.